Each of the 26 T cell receptor beta chains below was sequenced from the same sample in a study of CD8 T cells in ankylosing spondylitis. Using its own MiXCR run on the 5' RACE reads, TCRdb lists one record per CDR3 protein. The sample shows 250,000 or so distinct CDR3 sequences, approximately 24% of them seen only once. The source material was blood, either unsorted or a sorted T cell fraction (not recorded which). These receptors originate from a male donor with ankylosing spondylitis or in good health (not recorded which).

This clonotype was found a few times. V gene TRBV12-3 or TRBV12-4 combines with J gene TRBJ2-5, with 9 nucleotides matching TRBD1. The CDR3 consists of 13 residues. The junction had 3 bases not matched to a gene; V was cut back by 5 bases and J by 5 bases. CDR3 sequence: CASSGQGWETQYF. In nucleotides, the CDR3 is TGTGCCAGCAGTGGACAGGGGTGGGAGACCCAGTACTTC.

This clonotype was recorded a few times. This rearrangement joins TRBV29-1 to TRBJ1-2, with D unresolved. The CDR3 covers 10 residues. Germline V gene sequence: CDR1 SQVTM, CDR2 ANQGSEA. V was shortened by 4 bases and J by 6 bases, with 6 bases between the two germline ends. CDR3 amino acids: CSVGPDGYTF. The DNA of the CDR3 is TGCAGCGTTGGTCCGGATGGCTACACCTTC.

The sample holds many counts of this clonotype. For the CDR3, the DNA is TGTGCCAGCCTGGGGGGATCAGCGAACCAGCATTTT. Protein product: CASLGGSANQHF. The chain combines TRBV12-3 or TRBV12-4 with TRBJ1-5, with D perhaps TRBD1 (5 bases). Trimming cost V 8 bases and J 12 bases, with 17 bases left between them. This CDR3 is built from 12 residues.

This clonotype was counted between two and nine times. The chain is built from TRBV20-1 and TRBJ1-6, with D perhaps TRBD1 (6 bases). This CDR3 has 16 amino acids. Deletions cut 3 bases from V and 2 bases from J, with 14 bases between. Germline CDR1 and CDR2: DFQATT and SNEGSKA (reference sequence). Here the CDR3 DNA reads TGCAGTGCTAGTACCAGGGGTATCACCTATAATTCACCCCTCCACTTT. It specifies CSASTRGITYNSPLHF.

The chain carries TRBV5-1 and TRBJ2-1; D perhaps matches TRBD2 (8 bases). Trimming took 0 bases from V and 2 from J, leaving 21 bases between them. The CDR3 runs to 19 residues. The germline V gene encodes CDR1 SGHRS and CDR2 YFSETQ. CDR3 in DNA: TGCGCCAGCAGCTTGGCGGGGGGGACAGTCCTTCGGGCCTACAATGAGCAGTTCTTC. Its translation is CASSLAGGTVLRAYNEQFF.

This clonotype was observed a handful of times. The chain has TRBV3-1 and TRBJ2-7, with D unresolved. The CDR3 runs 15 residues. Trimming took off 4 bases at V and 4 bases at J, with 17 bases between the two ends. Germline V gene sequence: CDR1 LGHDT, CDR2 YNNKEL (reference sequence). The CDR3 DNA reads as TGTGCCAGCAGCCCCGGGCCGGGCGCCTCATACGAGCAGTACTTC. Encoded protein: CASSPGPGASYEQYF.

Ten or more counts support this clonotype. The chain uses TRBV6-2 or TRBV6-3 and TRBJ2-4; 10 nucleotides align to TRBD1. The germline gives CDR1 MNHEY, CDR2 SVGEGT. The V gene end was trimmed by 6 bases and the J gene end by 2 bases; junction bases not matched to a gene: 7. The CDR3 length is 16 residues. Here the CDR3 reads CASSKDRGISKNIQYF. Here the CDR3 DNA reads TGTGCCAGCAGCAAGGACAGGGGGATATCCAAAAACATTCAGTACTTC.

The genes are TRBV10-3 and TRBJ2-1; 9 positions match TRBD1. Germline V gene data show CDR1 as ENHRY and CDR2 as SYGVKD. The junction had 12 bases not matched to a gene; V was cut back by 1 base and J by 8 bases. The CDR3 loop spans 17 amino acids. In DNA form, the CDR3 reads TGTGCCATCAGTGAGTGGAAGGGACAGGGAAGTTTCCATGAGCAGTTCTTC. This codes for CAISEWKGQGSFHEQFF.

V gene TRBV20-1 combines with J gene TRBJ1-2; 8 nucleotides agree with TRBD1. This CDR3 is 12 amino acids long. Germline V gives CDR1 DFQATT, CDR2 SNEGSKA (reference sequence). The V gene end was trimmed by 5 bases and the J gene end by 8 bases; junction bases not matched to a gene: 7. The CDR3 region has the DNA TGCAGTGCTCCCAGGACAGGGCAAGGCTACACCTTC. Protein product: CSAPRTGQGYTF.

This clonotype was seen at least ten times. V usage is TRBV9 and J usage is TRBJ2-1, with D perhaps TRBD1 (6 bases). This CDR3 comprises 16 residues. V was clipped by 1 base and J by 7 bases, with 18 bases between them. From germline, CDR1 is SGDLS and CDR2 YYNGEE. The CDR3: CASSVSNNRVGNEQFF. DNA of the CDR3: TGTGCCAGCAGCGTATCTAATAACAGGGTGGGGAATGAGCAGTTCTTC. Using reference TRBV9 and TRBJ2-1 for the parts outside the CDR3, the full variable domain is DSGVTQTPKHLITATGQRVTLRCSPRSGDLSVYWYQQSLDQGLQFLIQYYNGEERAKGNILERFSAQQFPDLHSELNLSSLELGDSALYFCASSVSNNRVGNEQFFGPGTRLTVL.

V usage is TRBV10-3 and J usage is TRBJ1-2, with 11 positions matching TRBD1. Germline values: CDR1 ENHRY, CDR2 SYGVKD. This CDR3 has 14 residues. The V segment lost 7 bases and the J segment 2 bases; nucleotides outside the gene matches: 3. CDR3 bases: TGTGCCATCAAAGGGACAGGGGGGAACTATGGCTACACCTTC. This sequence encodes CAIKGTGGNYGYTF.

J is TRBJ2-5 and V is TRBV29-1; 12 bases are a match to TRBD1. The CDR3 has 14 amino acids. The J segment lost 5 bases and the V segment lost 7 bases, leaving 8 bases of the junction unmatched. Germline loops: CDR1 SQVTM, CDR2 ANQGSEA. The CDR3 coding sequence is TGCAGCGGAACCGGGACAGGGGGCATTGAGACCCAGTACTTC. Translated, it gives CSGTGTGGIETQYF.

This clonotype was seen ten or more times. V is TRBV5-1 and J is TRBJ2-3, with D perhaps TRBD2 (6 bases). Germline V gene lookup returns CDR1 SGHRS and CDR2 YFSETQ. This CDR3 has 15 residues. Trimming removed 2 bases at V and 2 bases at J, with 12 bases between. The CDR3, as DNA: TGCGCCAGCAGCTTTAAGGGGACTTACACAGATACGCAGTATTTT. As protein: CASSFKGTYTDTQYF. Combining the CDR3 with reference TRBV5-1 and TRBJ2-3 gives the whole variable domain KAGVTQTPRYLIKTRGQQVTLSCSPISGHRSVSWYQQTPGQGLQFLFEYFSETQRNKGNFPGRFSGRQFSNSRSEMNVSTLELGDSALYLCASSFKGTYTDTQYFGPGTRLTVL.

This clonotype was detected ten times or more. This chain joins TRBV29-1 and TRBJ1-1; D possibly corresponds to TRBD1 (5 bases). The CDR3 is 12 amino acids. The germline CDR1 and CDR2 sequences are SQVTM and ANQGSEA. V was shortened by 6 bases and J by 3 bases, with 11 bases between the two germline ends. The CDR3, as DNA: TGCAGCGTAGCCGACAGCCACACTGAAGCTTTCTTT. Protein sequence: CSVADSHTEAFF.

The chain couples TRBV20-1 to TRBJ2-7, with D perhaps being TRBD1 or TRBD2 (7 bases each). The CDR3 is 14 residues long. Germline values: CDR1 DFQATT, CDR2 SNEGSKA (reference sequence). Trimming cost V 4 bases and J 7 bases, with 20 bases left between them. CDR3 region: CSATPGGDLREQYF. CDR3 bases: TGCAGTGCTACACCAGGGGGGGACCTGCGGGAGCAGTACTTC.

The V and J genes are TRBV27 and TRBJ1-6, with a tentative D call TRBD1 (6 bases). This CDR3 is 16 amino acids long. Trimming took 6 bases from V and 7 from J, leaving 19 bases between them. Germline lookup yields CDR1 MNHEY and CDR2 SMNVEV (reference sequence). In DNA, the CDR3 is TGTGCCAGCAGAGAGGAGGGGGATGGCCTGAATTCACCCCTCCACTTT. Its protein product is CASREEGDGLNSPLHF.

This clonotype was picked up one time. The rearrangement joins TRBV5-5 to TRBJ2-7; the D is unclear. The V gene lost 1 base and the J gene lost 4 bases, with 6 bases spanning the gap. Germline V gives CDR1 SGHKS, CDR2 YYEKEE (reference sequence). The CDR3 totals 12 residues. The CDR3 reads CASSLFAYEQYF. The CDR3 nucleotides read TGTGCCAGCAGCTTGTTCGCATACGAGCAGTACTTC.

This clonotype was observed a few times. The chain has TRBV10-3 and TRBJ1-1, with a weak D call TRBD1 (6 bases). The CDR3 is 14 amino acids. CDR1 and CDR2 (germline): ENHRY, SYGVKD. V was shortened by 4 bases and J by 1 base, with 10 bases between the two germline ends. The CDR3 spells CAISVDRRNTEAFF. The CDR3 bases are TGTGCCATCAGTGTCGACAGGCGGAACACTGAAGCTTTCTTT.

Only a few counts were recorded for this clonotype. This rearrangement joins TRBV29-1 to TRBJ2-3; D gene ambiguous. V lost 3 bases, J lost 0 bases, and 7 bases lay in between. The germline gives CDR1 SQVTM, CDR2 ANQGSEA. The CDR3 runs to 13 residues. The CDR3 DNA sequence: TGCAGCGTTGATGGCGTAAGCACAGATACGCAGTATTTT. Amino acids: CSVDGVSTDTQYF.

This clonotype has just a few counts. The chain uses TRBV5-5 and TRBJ2-1; 9 bases match TRBD1. This CDR3 is built from 15 residues. Unmatched junction bases numbered 5, after V lost 2 bases and J lost 5 bases. The germline CDR1 and CDR2 sequences are SGHKS and YYEKEE (reference sequence). The CDR3 protein is CASSLQGAAHNEQFF. In nucleotides, the CDR3 is TGTGCCAGCAGCTTACAGGGGGCGGCACACAATGAGCAGTTCTTC.

This clonotype was picked up one time. V is TRBV28 and J is TRBJ2-7, with D possibly matching TRBD1 (5 bases). CDR3 length equals 11 residues. Germline-derived CDR1 and CDR2 are MDHEN and SYDVKM. V lost 6 bases and J lost 12, with 15 bases in between. CDR3 sequence: CASRHDSWWYF. The CDR3 bases are TGTGCCAGCAGACACGACAGTTGGTGGTACTTC.

This chain links TRBV5-1 with TRBJ2-3; tentatively, D is TRBD2 (5 bases). The CDR3 runs 15 residues. Germline V CDR1 and CDR2: SGHRS, YFSETQ. V lost 0 bases and J lost 4, with 12 bases in between. The CDR3 protein is CASSLEASRADTQYF. The DNA of the CDR3 is TGCGCCAGCAGCTTGGAGGCTAGCAGAGCAGATACGCAGTATTTT.

The chain couples TRBV20-1 to TRBJ2-2; 9 nucleotides agree with TRBD2. The germline CDR1 and CDR2 sequences are DFQATT and SNEGSKA (reference sequence). Trimming removed 8 bases from V and 2 bases from J; junction bases left unmatched: 27. This CDR3 comprises 21 residues. CDR3 sequence reads: CSWRPHSPTDSGGDNTGELFF. The CDR3 DNA follows: TGCAGTTGGCGGCCGCACTCACCTACGGATAGCGGGGGTGACAACACCGGGGAGCTGTTTTTT.

This clonotype appeared many times. V is TRBV4-1 and J is TRBJ2-5, with D tentatively TRBD2 (6 bases). The CDR3 sequence is 16 residues long. Germline values: CDR1 MGHRA, CDR2 YSYEKL. Between the trimmed V and J ends, which lost 0 bases and 7 bases, there was a span of 18 bases. The CDR3 sequence is CASSQDIARVGGTQYF. CDR3 nucleotides: TGCGCCAGCAGCCAAGATATCGCCAGGGTGGGGGGGACCCAGTACTTC.

There are a few counts of this clonotype. This chain uses TRBV2 with TRBJ1-1; 9 bases agree with TRBD1. CDR1 and CDR2 (germline): SNHLY, FYNNEI. The CDR3 length is 15 residues. After removal of 0 bases from V and 3 bases from J, the junction contained 2 bases not matched to a gene. In DNA, the CDR3 is TGTGCCAGCAGTGAAGCGCGGGACAGGGACACTGAAGCTTTCTTT. Translation: CASSEARDRDTEAFF.

The chain joins TRBV6-1 to TRBJ2-4; D is possibly TRBD2 (7 bases). The CDR3 has 17 amino acids. Germline V gene lookup returns CDR1 MNHNS and CDR2 SASEGT. V dropped 2 bases and J dropped 6 bases, with 20 bases sitting between them. The chain's CDR3 is CASSELVGGGFGNIQYF. Written as DNA, the CDR3 is TGTGCCAGCAGTGAATTGGTAGGGGGGGGGTTTGGAAACATTCAGTACTTC.